This T cell receptor (beta chain) emerged from a study of blood T cell repertoires in COVID-19. Study at large: Sites across the United States, Italy and Spain contributed samples from acute and convalescent COVID-19. From T cells, B-cell-depleted T cells, or PBMCs came the material, which was cDNA or gDNA.

Trimming shortened V by 7 bases and J by 4 bases, and 18 bases separated the two germline ends. The germline CDR1 and CDR2 sequences are SEHNR and FQNEAQ (reference sequence). The CDR3 spans 15 residues. Sequenced by immunoSEQ multiplex PCR; TCRdb stores in-frame clones only, minus some. The sample has 150,000 to 170,000 clones; 70% to 85% are singletons. Followed over time, Seattle patients had been enrolled while infection was active. The source material was peripheral blood. This sequence was found in a man aged 60 to 69 with COVID-19, enrolled during active disease. The V call is TRBV7-9, the J call TRBJ2-3; possible D gene TRBD1, 6 bases. The DNA of the CDR3 is TGTGCCAGCATCCTGGCAGGGGCGGAGGCAGATACGCAGTATTTT. It translates to CASILAGAEADTQYF.